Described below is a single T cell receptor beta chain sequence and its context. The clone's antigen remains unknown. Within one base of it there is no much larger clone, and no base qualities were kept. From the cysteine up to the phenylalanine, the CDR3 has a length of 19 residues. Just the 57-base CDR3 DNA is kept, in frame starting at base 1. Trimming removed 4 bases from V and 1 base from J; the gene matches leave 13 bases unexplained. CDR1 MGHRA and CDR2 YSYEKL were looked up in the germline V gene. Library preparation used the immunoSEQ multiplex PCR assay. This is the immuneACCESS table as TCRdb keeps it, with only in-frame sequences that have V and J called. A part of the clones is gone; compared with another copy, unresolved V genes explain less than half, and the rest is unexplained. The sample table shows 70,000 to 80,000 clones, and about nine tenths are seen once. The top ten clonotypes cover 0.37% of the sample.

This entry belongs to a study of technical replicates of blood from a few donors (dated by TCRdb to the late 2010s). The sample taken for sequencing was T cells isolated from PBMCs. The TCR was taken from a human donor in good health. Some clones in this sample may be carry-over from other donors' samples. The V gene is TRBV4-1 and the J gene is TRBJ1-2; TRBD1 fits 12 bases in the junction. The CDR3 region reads CASSRKRGTGGKDNYGYTF. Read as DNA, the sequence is TGCGCCAGCAGCCGGAAGAGGGGGACAGGGGGCAAGGATAACTATGGCTACACCTTC.